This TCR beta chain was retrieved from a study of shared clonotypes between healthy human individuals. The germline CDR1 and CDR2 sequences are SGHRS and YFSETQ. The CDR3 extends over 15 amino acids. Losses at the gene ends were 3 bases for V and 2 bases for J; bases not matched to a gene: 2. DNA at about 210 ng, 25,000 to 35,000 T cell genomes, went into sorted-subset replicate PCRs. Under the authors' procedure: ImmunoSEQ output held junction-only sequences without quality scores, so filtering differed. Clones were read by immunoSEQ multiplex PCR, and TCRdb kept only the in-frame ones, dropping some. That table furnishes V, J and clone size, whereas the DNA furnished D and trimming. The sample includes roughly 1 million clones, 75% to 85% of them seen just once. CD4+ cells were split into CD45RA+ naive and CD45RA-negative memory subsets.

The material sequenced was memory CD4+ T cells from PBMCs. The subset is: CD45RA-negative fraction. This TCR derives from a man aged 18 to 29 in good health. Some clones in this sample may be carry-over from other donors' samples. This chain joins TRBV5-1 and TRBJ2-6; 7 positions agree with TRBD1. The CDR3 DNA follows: TGCGCCAGCAGCTGGGACAGAACTGGGGCCAACGTCCTGACTTTC. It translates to CASSWDRTGANVLTF.